This T cell receptor (beta chain) was sequenced for a study of regulatory T cells in long-lasting Graves disease. Whole-study results and caveats: Lower TCR diversity was seen in persistent Graves' patients than in newly diagnosed ones.

Regarding this clonotype: Its target is not known.

Building the TCR beta libraries relied on iRepertoire HTBI primers, and CDR3 regions underwent Arm-PCR. In the original analysis: Identification of gene segments yielded more than 60 TRBV and more than eleven TRBJ across samples. TCRdb re-called the multiplex PCR reads through MiXCR, storing one row per CDR3 protein. The V and J calls come from TCRdb's annotation, not from the publication. The repertoire holds 400,000 to 500,000 distinct CDR3 sequences, with roughly a fifth as singletons. Germline lookup yields CDR1 SGHTA and CDR2 FQGTGA. Between the trimmed V and J ends, which lost 2 bases and 2 bases, there was a span of 12 bases. The CDR3 has 16 amino acids. The time point is: persistent/refractory GD, antithyroid drugs over 5 years with positive TRAb. The TCR library was made from RNA that had been extracted from PBMCs in TRIzol.

This TCR was sampled from a female donor with Graves disease. The chain is built from TRBV7-3 and TRBJ2-2, with TRBD2 as a possible D gene (5 bases). Here the sequenced sample was peripheral blood mononuclear cells (PBMCs), taken when the disease was refractory, from a patient treated with antithyroid drugs. The CDR3 DNA follows: TGTGCCAGCAGCTTAGGAGGCAGAGAAAACACCGGGGAGCTGTTTTTT. Encoded protein: CASSLGGRENTGELFF.